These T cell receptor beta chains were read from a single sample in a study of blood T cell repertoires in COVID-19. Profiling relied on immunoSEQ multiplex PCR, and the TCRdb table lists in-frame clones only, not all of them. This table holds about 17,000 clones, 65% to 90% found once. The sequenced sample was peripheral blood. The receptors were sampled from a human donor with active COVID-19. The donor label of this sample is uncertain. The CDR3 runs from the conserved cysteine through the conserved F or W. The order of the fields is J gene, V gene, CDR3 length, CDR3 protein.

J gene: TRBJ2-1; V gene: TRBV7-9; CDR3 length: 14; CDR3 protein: CASSKRDRANEQFF
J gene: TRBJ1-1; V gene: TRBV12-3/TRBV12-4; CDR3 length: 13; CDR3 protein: CASSLVGDTEAFF
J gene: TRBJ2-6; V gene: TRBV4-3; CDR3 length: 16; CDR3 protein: CASSRTGISGANVLTF
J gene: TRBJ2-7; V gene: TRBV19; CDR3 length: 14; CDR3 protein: CASSRAGGDYEQYF
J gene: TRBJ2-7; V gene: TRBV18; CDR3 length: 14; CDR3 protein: CASSPGRSSYEQYF
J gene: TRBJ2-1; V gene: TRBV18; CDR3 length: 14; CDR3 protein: CASSPRQTNNEQFF
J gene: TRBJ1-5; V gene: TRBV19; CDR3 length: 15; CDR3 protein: CASMDVSGGTQPQHF
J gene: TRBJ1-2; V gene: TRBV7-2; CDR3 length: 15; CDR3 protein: CASSFSQGSLYGYTF
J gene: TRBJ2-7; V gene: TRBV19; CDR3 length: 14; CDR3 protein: CASNRGGTAYEQYF
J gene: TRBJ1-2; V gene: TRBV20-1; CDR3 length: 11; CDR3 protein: CSARDLSGYTF
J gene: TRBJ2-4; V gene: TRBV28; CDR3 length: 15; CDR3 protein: CASSLLTGAKNIQYF
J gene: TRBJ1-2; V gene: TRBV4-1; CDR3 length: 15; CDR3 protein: CASSQDGQGISGYTF
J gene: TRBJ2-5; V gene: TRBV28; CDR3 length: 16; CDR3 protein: CASSFLTSFPVETQYF
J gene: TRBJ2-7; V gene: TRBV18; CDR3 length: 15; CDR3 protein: CASSPPLQSSYEQYF
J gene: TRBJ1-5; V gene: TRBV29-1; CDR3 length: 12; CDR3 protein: CSVQQGTGPQHF
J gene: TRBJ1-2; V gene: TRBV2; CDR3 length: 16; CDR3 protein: CASSEDRGRSNYGYTF
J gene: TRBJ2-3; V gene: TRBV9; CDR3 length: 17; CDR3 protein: CASSDVVREGNTDTQYF
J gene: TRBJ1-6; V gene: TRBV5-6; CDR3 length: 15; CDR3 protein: CASSRFGQGNSPLHF
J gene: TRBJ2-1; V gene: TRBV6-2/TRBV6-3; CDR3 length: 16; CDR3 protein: CASSYLASGAGNEQFF
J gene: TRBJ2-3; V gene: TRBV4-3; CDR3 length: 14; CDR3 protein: CASSQRLVSDTQYF
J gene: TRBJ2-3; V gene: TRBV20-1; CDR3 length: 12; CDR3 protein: CSASNLADTQYF
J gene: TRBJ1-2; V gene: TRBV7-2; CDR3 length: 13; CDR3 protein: CASSLAGVYGYTF
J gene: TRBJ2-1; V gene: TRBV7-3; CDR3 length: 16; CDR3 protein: CASSFASGGSYNEQFF
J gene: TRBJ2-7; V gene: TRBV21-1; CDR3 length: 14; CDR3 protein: CASSLRDSPYEQYF
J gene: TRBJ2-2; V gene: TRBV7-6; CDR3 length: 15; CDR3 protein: CASSGWGQGAGELFF
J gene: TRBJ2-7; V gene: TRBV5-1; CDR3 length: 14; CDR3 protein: CASRPAGATWEQYF
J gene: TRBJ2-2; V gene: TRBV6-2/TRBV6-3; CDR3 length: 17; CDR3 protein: CASSSLGQGRNTGELFF
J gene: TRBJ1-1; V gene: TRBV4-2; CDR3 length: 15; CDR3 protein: CASSSSGMGNTEAFF
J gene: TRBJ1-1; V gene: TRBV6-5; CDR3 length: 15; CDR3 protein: CASCTGAPLCTEAFF
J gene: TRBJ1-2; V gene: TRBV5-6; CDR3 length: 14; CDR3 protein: CASIFADRDYGYTF
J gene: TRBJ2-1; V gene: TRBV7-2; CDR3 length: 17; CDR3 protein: CASSSRLTSGGNNEQFF
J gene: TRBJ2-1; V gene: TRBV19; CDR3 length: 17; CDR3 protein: CASSIFERGALYNEQFF
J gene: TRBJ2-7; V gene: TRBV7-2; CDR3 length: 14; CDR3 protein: CASSLAGGSYEQYF
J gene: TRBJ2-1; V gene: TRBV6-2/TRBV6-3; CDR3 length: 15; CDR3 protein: CASSYSTSGGAEQFF
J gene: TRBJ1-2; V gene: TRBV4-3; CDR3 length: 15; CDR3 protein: CASSQEDRSFYGYTF
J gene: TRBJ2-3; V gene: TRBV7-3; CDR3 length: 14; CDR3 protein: CASSQDGFTDTQYF
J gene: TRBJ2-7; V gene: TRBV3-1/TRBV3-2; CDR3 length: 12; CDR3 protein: CASSQSSHEQYF
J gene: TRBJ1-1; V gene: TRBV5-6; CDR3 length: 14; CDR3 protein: CASSYPGQPSEAFF
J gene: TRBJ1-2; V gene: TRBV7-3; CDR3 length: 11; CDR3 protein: CASSSGVGYTF
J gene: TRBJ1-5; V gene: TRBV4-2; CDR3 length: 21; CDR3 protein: CASSQGYPGTGVQVGNQPQHF
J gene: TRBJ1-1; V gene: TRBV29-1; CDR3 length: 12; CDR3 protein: CSVETNRMTAFF
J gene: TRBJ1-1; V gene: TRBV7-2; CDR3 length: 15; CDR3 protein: CASSTQGGAGTEAFF
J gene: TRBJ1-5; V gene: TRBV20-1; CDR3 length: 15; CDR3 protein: CSATDRVIGNQPQHF
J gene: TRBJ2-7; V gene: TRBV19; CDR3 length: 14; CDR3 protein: CASSITGLAYEQYF
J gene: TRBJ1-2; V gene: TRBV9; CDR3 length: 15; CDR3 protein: CASSVAGQGNYGYTF
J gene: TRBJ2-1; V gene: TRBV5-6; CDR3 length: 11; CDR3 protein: CASSLGSGPFF
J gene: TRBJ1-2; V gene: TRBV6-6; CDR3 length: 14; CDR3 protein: CASKPGQAFYGYTF
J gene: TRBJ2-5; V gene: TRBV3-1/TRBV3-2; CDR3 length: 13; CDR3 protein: CASSQARGETQYF
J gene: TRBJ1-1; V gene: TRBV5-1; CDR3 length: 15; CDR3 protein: CASRARDTGNTEAFF
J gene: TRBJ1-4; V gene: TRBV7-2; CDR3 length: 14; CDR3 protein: CVSSSGQGYEKLFF
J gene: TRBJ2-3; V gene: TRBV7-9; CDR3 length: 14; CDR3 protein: CASSLQGGTDTQYF
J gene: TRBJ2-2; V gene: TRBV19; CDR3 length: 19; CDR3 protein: CASRDGLAEIMANTGELFF
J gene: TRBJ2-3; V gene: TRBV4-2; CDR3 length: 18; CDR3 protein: CASSHEGVAGGLTLRQYF
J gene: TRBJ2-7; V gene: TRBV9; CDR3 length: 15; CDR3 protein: CASSVEQGANYEQYF
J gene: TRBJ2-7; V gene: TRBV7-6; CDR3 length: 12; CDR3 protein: CASSFDSYEQYF